Below are 13 T cell receptor beta chains sequenced from a single sample in a study of beta chain features in type 1 diabetes. Isolated RNA was reverse transcribed in full, so expressed TCRB transcripts were sequenced. TCRdb's copy holds only in-frame clones and misses some; the assay was immunoSEQ multiplex PCR. Among a few hundred thousand clones listed, approximately 25% were seen once. Their cognate antigens are unknown. Broader study findings: Significant though moderate, a shortening of TCRB CDR3s appeared in all four CD4+ subsets of Type 1 diabetes patients.

Sequenced: naive CD4+ T cells from blood. The receptors stem from a woman aged 25 to 39 with type 1 diabetes.

The chain couples TRBV4-1 to TRBJ2-1, with 9 bases aligning to TRBD2. Germline V CDR1 and CDR2: MGHRA, YSYEKL. The CDR3 is 16 residues long. Trimming cost V 0 bases and J 4 bases; bases outside gene matches: 4. The CDR3 spells CASSQESTSGYNEQFF. CDR3 coding DNA: TGCGCCAGCAGCCAAGAGTCGACTAGCGGTTACAATGAGCAGTTCTTC.

The chain is built from TRBV29-1 and TRBJ2-1; 7 bases align to TRBD2. With V trimmed by 5 bases and J by 9 bases, 13 bases remained unmatched. This CDR3 comprises 14 residues. CDR1 is SQVTM, CDR2 ANQGSEA, per germline. Here the CDR3 DNA reads TGCAGCGTTTCAACGCGGCTAGCGGAGCTTGAGCAGTTCTTC. Amino acids: CSVSTRLAELEQFF.

The rearrangement joins TRBV7-3 to TRBJ2-1; D gene uncertain. Germline-derived CDR1 and CDR2 are SGHTA and FQGTGA. V was trimmed by 1 base and J by 3 bases, leaving 13 bases between them. This CDR3 contains 16 residues. Here the CDR3 DNA reads TGTGCCAGCAGCTTAATAGGTGGCGGAAACTACAATGAGCAGTTCTTC. Translation: CASSLIGGGNYNEQFF.

The V gene is TRBV5-1, the J gene TRBJ2-5; 7 nucleotides align to TRBD1. The CDR3 is 15 residues long. Germline trimming cut 1 base from V and 4 bases from J; bases unmatched to any gene: 7. Looked up from germline, CDR1 is SGHRS and CDR2 is YFSETQ. This CDR3 is CASSLIGGLGETQYF. In DNA, the CDR3 is TGCGCCAGCAGCTTGATAGGGGGCCTCGGAGAGACCCAGTACTTC.

This clone was observed a few times. The sample holds other DNA sequences that translate to the same CDR3. V usage is TRBV29-1 and J usage is TRBJ2-6, with TRBD1 as a possible D gene (6 bases). Germline CDR1 is SQVTM and CDR2 is ANQGSEA. The ends were cut back, 5 bases at V and 1 base at J, with 6 bases in the middle. This CDR3 has 13 amino acids. The CDR3 nucleotides read TGCAGCGTTACAGGGTCTGGGGCCAACGTCCTGACTTTC. Residues: CSVTGSGANVLTF.

The V call is TRBV29-1, the J call TRBJ1-1; D is undetermined. V lost 7 bases and J lost 0, with 12 bases in between. Germline-derived CDR1 and CDR2 are SQVTM and ANQGSEA. The CDR3 spans 13 residues. The CDR3 sequence is CSAQTQVNTEAFF. CDR3 nucleotides: TGCAGCGCACAGACCCAGGTGAACACTGAAGCTTTCTTT.

The chain recombines TRBV19 with TRBJ1-5; TRBD1 might be the D (5 bases). This CDR3 comprises 13 residues. Between the trimmed V and J ends, which lost 3 bases and 5 bases, there was a span of 8 bases. Germline V gene data show CDR1 as LNHDA and CDR2 as SQIVND (reference sequence). CDR3 amino acids: CASSIQGDQPQHF. As DNA, the CDR3 is TGTGCCAGTAGTATTCAGGGTGATCAGCCCCAGCATTTT.

The chain carries TRBV12-5 and TRBJ2-5; 11 positions match TRBD2. This CDR3 has 16 amino acids. V dropped 1 base and J dropped 4; count of bases not matched to a gene: 5. Germline values: CDR1 LGHNT, CDR2 FRNRAP. CDR3 protein: CASGLETSGMSETQYF. Here the CDR3 DNA reads TGTGCTAGTGGTTTGGAGACTAGCGGGATGTCAGAGACCCAGTACTTC.

This clone was detected only a few times. The V call is TRBV30, the J call TRBJ1-1, with 9 bases identical to TRBD1. Trimming took 0 bases from V and 0 from J; bases not matched to a gene: 26. The CDR3 extends over 23 amino acids. CDR1 GTSNPN and CDR2 SVGIG come from the germline V gene (reference sequence). The CDR3 protein is CAWSVHRGQGWFGRKGVNTEAFF. CDR3 bases: TGTGCCTGGAGTGTACACCGGGGACAGGGCTGGTTCGGCCGGAAAGGAGTGAACACTGAAGCTTTCTTT. Together with reference TRBV30 and TRBJ1-1, the CDR3 gives the full variable domain: SQTIHQWPATLVQPVGSPLSLECTVEGTSNPNLYWYRQAAGRGLQLLFYSVGIGQISSEVPQNLSASRPQDRQFILSSKKLLLSDSGFYLCAWSVHRGQGWFGRKGVNTEAFFGQGTRLTVV.

The chain employs TRBV9 and TRBJ2-1; D is perhaps TRBD2 (6 bases). The V gene's germline CDR1 is SGDLS and CDR2 YYNGEE. The CDR3 has 14 residues. Trimming removed 4 bases from V and 4 bases from J, with 12 bases in between. In nucleotides, the CDR3 is TGTGCCAGCAGCCCGGGAGACACATACAATGAGCAGTTCTTC. Protein sequence: CASSPGDTYNEQFF.

This clone was seen a handful of times. The same CDR3 arises from other DNA sequences in this sample as well. The chain carries TRBV30 and TRBJ1-1; TRBD1 matches at 7 bases. Per the germline V gene, CDR1 is GTSNPN and CDR2 is SVGIG (reference sequence). Trimming removed 2 bases from V and 1 base from J; junction bases left unmatched: 1. The CDR3 spans 13 residues. As DNA, the CDR3 is TGTGCCTGGAGTCGACAGGGGAACACTGAAGCTTTCTTT. This gives the protein CAWSRQGNTEAFF.

This clone was seen a handful of times. The chain links TRBV2 to TRBJ2-3, with 11 bases matching TRBD2. Looked up from germline, CDR1 is SNHLY and CDR2 is FYNNEI. With 4 bases clipped from V and 2 bases from J, the junction kept 11 bases outside the gene matches. This CDR3 comprises 18 residues. This CDR3 reads CASSVRVPGLAATDTQYF. CDR3 sequence (DNA): TGTGCCAGCAGTGTGAGAGTCCCGGGACTAGCGGCCACAGATACGCAGTATTTT.

This chain joins TRBV2 and TRBJ1-1, with unresolved D. Germline CDR1 and CDR2: SNHLY and FYNNEI. CDR3 length: 13 amino acids. V was shortened by 7 bases and J by 1 base, with 10 bases between the two germline ends. The CDR3 DNA sequence: TGTGCCAGCACCCCTGAGGGGAACACTGAAGCTTTCTTT. Translated, it gives CASTPEGNTEAFF.